Sequencing of this T cell receptor (beta chain) was carried out in a study of T cells in Graves' hyperthyroidism and ophthalmopathy. TCR beta CDR3 region amplification was performed from RNA transcripts. The TCR CDR3 was amplified in a first-round RT-PCR using the HTBI primer set. Each CDR3 protein gets one entry after TCRdb re-called the multiplex PCR reads with MiXCR. The sample includes approximately 600,000 distinct CDR3 sequences, around 14% of them seen just once. This clonotype has a count of ten or more. Trimming cost V 5 bases and J 0 bases, with 14 bases left between them. Germline V gene sequence: CDR1 SGHVS, CDR2 FNYEAQ. This CDR3 is built from 15 residues. The PBMCs were taken from about 10 ml of fresh peripheral blood.

This receptor was taken from a woman under 30 with Graves' ophthalmopathy. The sample comprised blood. This rearrangement joins TRBV7-6 to TRBJ2-7; D ambiguous. Here the CDR3 reads CASSPRASGSYEQYF. In DNA, the CDR3 is TGTGCCAGCAGCCCCCGGGCCTCGGGCTCCTACGAGCAGTACTTC.